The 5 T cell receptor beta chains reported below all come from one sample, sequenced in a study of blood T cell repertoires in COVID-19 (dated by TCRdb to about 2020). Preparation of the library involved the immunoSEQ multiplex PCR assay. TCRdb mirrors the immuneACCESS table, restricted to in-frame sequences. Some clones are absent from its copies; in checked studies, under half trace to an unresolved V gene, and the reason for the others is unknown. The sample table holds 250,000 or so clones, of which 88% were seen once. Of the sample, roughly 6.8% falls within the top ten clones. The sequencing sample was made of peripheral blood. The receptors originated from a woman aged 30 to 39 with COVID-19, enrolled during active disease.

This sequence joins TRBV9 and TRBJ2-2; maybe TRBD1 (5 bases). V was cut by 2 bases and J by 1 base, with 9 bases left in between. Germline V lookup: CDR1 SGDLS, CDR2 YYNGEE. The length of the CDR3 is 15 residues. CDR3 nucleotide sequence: TGTGCCAGCAGCGTCGGCAGGGTGAACACCGGGGAGCTGTTTTTT. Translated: CASSVGRVNTGELFF.

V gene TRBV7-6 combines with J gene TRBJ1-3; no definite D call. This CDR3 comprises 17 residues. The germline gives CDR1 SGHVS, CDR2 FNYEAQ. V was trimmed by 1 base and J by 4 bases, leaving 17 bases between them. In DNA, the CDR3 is TGTGCCAGCAGCTTAGGCCCTATAATAACGATGGGAAACACCATATATTTT. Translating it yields CASSLGPIITMGNTIYF.

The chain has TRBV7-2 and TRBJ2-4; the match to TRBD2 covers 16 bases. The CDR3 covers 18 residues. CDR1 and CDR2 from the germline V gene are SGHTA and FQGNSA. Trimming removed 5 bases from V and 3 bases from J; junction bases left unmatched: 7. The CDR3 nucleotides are TGTGCCAGCAGCCAACCGGGACTAGCGGGAGGGGACAAAAACATTCAGTACTTC. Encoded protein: CASSQPGLAGGDKNIQYF.

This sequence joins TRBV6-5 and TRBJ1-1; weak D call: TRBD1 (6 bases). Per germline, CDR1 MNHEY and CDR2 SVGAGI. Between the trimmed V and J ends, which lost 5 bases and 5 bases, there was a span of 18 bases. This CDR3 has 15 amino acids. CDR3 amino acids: CASSPREGEVTEAFF. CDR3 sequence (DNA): TGTGCCAGCAGTCCCCGGGAGGGGGAGGTGACTGAAGCTTTCTTT.

CDR3 DNA sequence: TGTGCCAGTAATACGGGACTAGGCTACAATGAGCAGTTCTTC. Translated: CASNTGLGYNEQFF. V usage is TRBV19 and J usage is TRBJ2-1; 8 nucleotides agree with TRBD2. The CDR3 loop spans 14 amino acids. The V gene end was trimmed by 7 bases and the J gene end by 3 bases; junction bases not matched to a gene: 5. Looked up from germline, CDR1 is LNHDA and CDR2 is SQIVND (reference sequence).